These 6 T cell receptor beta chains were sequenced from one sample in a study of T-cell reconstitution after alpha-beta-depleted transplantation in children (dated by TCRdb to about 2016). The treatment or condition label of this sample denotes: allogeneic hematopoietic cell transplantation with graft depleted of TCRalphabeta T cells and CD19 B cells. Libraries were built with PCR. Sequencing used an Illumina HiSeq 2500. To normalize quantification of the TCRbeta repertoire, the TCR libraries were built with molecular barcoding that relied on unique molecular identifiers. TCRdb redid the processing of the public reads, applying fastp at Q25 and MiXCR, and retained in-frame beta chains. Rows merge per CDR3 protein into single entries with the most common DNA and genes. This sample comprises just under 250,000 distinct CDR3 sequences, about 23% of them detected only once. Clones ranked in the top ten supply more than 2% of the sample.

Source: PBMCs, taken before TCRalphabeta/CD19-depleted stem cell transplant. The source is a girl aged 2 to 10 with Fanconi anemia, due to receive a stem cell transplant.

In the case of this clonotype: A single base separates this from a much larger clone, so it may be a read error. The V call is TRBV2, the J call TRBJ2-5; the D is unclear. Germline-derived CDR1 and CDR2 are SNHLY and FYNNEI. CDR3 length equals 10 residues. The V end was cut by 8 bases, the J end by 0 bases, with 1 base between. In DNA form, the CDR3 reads TGTGCCAGCCACCAAGAGACCCAGTACTTC. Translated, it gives CASHQETQYF.

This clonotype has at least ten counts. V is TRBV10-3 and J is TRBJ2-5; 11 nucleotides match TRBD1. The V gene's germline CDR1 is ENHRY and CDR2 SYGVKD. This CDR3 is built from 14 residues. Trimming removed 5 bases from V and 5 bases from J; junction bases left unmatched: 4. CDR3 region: CAISRGTGGETQYF. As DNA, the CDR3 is TGTGCCATCAGTCGGGGGACAGGGGGGGAGACCCAGTACTTC.

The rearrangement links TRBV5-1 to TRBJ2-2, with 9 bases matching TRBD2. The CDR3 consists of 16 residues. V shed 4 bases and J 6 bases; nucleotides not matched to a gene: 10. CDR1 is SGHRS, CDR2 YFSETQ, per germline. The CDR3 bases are TGCGCCAGCAGCCCCAATAGCGGGGGAGGGGCCGGGGAGCTGTTTTTT. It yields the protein CASSPNSGGGAGELFF.

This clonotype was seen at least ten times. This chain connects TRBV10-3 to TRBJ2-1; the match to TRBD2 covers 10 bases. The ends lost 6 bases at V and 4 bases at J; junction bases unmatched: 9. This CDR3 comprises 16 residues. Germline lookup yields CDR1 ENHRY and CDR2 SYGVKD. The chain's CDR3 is CAISLIGLAAYNEQFF. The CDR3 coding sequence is TGTGCCATCAGCTTAATAGGACTAGCGGCGTACAATGAGCAGTTCTTC.

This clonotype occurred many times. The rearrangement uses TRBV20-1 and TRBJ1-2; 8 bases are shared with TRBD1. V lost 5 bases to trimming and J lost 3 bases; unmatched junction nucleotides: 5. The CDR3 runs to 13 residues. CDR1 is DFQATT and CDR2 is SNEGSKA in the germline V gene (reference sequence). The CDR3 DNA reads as TGCAGTGCTGTTAAGGGACAGGACTATGGCTACACCTTC. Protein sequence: CSAVKGQDYGYTF.

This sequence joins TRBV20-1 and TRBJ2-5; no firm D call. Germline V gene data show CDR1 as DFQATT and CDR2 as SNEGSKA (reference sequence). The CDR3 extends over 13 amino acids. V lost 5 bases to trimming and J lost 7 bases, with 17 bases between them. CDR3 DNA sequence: TGCAGTGCTGCCGGGCTCCAGTGGGTGACCCAGTACTTC. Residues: CSAAGLQWVTQYF.